The present T cell receptor beta chain was sequenced within a study of blood T cell repertoires in COVID-19. Clones were sequenced by immunoSEQ multiplex PCR, and TCRdb holds only the in-frame ones, with some missing. The sample lists 85,000 or so clones, roughly 89% occurring once. CDR3 length equals 15 residues. Germline loops: CDR1 MNHNS, CDR2 SASEGT. Trimming took 1 base from V and 9 from J, leaving 13 bases between them. The chain joins TRBV6-1 to TRBJ1-6; tentatively, D is TRBD1 (5 bases). Sample: peripheral blood. This sequence was found in a man aged 50-60 years with active or convalescent COVID-19. CDR3 DNA sequence: TGTGCCAGCAGTGAAGGGACGGGAGGGGTTTCACCCCTCCACTTT. It translates to CASSEGTGGVSPLHF.